The present T cell receptor (beta chain) was sequenced within a study of somatic mutations in cytotoxic T cells in rheumatoid arthritis. Study observations and caveats: CD8+ T cells showed clonality that did not differ significantly between patients with rheumatoid arthritis and age-matched healthy controls. Researchers did not know the antigen targets of the expanded CD8+ clones.

Purity of the CD4+ and CD8+ cells, isolated by positive magnetic bead selection, was checked by flow cytometry. The CDR3 covers 14 residues. CDR1 and CDR2 from the germline V gene are SEHNR and FQNEAQ (reference sequence). V lost 6 bases and J lost 4; bases outside the gene matches: 3. TCRdb's copy holds only in-frame clones and misses some; the assay was immunoSEQ multiplex PCR. Among some 26,000 clones listed, 82% were seen once. A remark on this clone: The antigen is undetermined.

The clonotype was recovered from a man in his fifties or sixties in good health. J is TRBJ2-2 and V is TRBV7-9; 9 bases fit TRBD2. Sequenced sample: CD8+ T cells sorted from blood. The CDR3 DNA sequence: TGTGCCAGCAGTGATAGCGGGAGCACCGGGGAGCTGTTTTTT. Protein sequence: CASSDSGSTGELFF.